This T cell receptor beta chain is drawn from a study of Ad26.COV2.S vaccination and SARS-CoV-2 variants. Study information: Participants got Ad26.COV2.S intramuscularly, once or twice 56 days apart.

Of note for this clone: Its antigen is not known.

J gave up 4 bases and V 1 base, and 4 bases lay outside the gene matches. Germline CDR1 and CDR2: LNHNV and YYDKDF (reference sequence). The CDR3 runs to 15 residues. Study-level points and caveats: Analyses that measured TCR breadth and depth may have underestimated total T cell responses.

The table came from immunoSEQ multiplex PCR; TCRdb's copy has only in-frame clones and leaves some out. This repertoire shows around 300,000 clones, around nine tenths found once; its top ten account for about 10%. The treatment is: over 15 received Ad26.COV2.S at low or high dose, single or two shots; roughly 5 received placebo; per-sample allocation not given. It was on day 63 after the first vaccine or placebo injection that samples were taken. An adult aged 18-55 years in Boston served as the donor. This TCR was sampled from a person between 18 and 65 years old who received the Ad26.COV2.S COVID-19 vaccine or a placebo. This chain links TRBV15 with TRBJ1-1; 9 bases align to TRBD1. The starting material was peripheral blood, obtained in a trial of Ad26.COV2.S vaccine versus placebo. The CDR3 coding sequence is TGTGCCACCAGCAGAGCCGGGACAGGGATCACTGAAGCTTTCTTT. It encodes CATSRAGTGITEAFF.